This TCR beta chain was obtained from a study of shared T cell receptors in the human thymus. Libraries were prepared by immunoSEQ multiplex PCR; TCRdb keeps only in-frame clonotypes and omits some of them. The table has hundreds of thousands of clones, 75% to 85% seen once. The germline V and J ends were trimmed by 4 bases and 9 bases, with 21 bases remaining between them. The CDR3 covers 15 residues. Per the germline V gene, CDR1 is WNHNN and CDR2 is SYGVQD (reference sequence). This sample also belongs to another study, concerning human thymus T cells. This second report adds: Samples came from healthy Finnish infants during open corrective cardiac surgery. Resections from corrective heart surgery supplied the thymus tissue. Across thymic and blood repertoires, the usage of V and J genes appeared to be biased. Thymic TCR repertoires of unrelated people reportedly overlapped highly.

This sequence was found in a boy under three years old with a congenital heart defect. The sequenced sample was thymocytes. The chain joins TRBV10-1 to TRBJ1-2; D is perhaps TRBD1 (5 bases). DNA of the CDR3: TGCGCCAGCAGTGGCCCAGGGAGGGTGTTGGAAAGCTACACCTTC. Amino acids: CASSGPGRVLESYTF.